These 18 T cell receptor beta chains share one sample of origin, sequenced in a study of T cells in localized non-small cell lung cancer. Clones were sequenced by immunoSEQ multiplex PCR, and TCRdb holds only the in-frame ones, with some missing. The sample has 2,000 to 2,500 clones, less than 30% seen once. Sequences were derived from normal lung tissue next to the tumor, sampled before any cancer treatment. Receptors were obtained from a man aged 40 to 69 with stage I lung adenocarcinoma.

The CDR3 protein is CASSLDNQPQHF. The CDR3 DNA reads as TGTGCCAGCAGCTTAGACAATCAGCCCCAGCATTTT. V is TRBV13 and J is TRBJ1-5, with D unresolved. The germline V and J ends were trimmed by 1 base and 3 bases, with 1 base remaining between them. The CDR3 loop spans 12 amino acids. Germline CDR1 PRHDT, CDR2 FYEKMQ (reference sequence).

This clone has only a few counts. The V and J genes are TRBV29-1 and TRBJ1-1; D is perhaps TRBD1 (5 bases). Germline CDR1 SQVTM, CDR2 ANQGSEA. Trimming took 4 bases from V and 1 from J, leaving 13 bases between them. The length of the CDR3 is 14 residues. DNA for the CDR3: TGCAGCGTTGCCCCGGGACGGTCGAACACTGAAGCTTTCTTT. Translation gives CSVAPGRSNTEAFF.

In this sample, this clone turned up a few times. The rearrangement links TRBV18 to TRBJ1-1; TRBD1 might be the D (6 bases). The V gene's germline CDR1 is KGHSH and CDR2 LQKENI. V was clipped by 1 base and J by 7 bases, with 10 bases between them. There are 13 residues in the CDR3. CDR3 amino acids: CASSPRRGFEAFF. For the CDR3, the DNA is TGTGCCAGCTCACCACGCAGGGGATTTGAAGCTTTCTTT.

This rearrangement joins TRBV2 to TRBJ1-2; 8 bases map to TRBD1. The V segment lost 8 bases and the J segment 7 bases; nucleotides outside the gene matches: 6. CDR3 length equals 12 residues. Germline V gene lookup returns CDR1 SNHLY and CDR2 FYNNEI. CDR3 sequence reads: CASGQGAGGYTF. DNA for the CDR3: TGTGCCAGCGGCCAGGGGGCCGGTGGCTACACCTTC.

V is TRBV23-1 and J is TRBJ1-1; D unclear. TRBV23-1 is an ORF for which the function is uncertain. V was pared by 6 bases and J by 3 bases, with 20 bases between. This CDR3 contains 16 residues. CDR3 sequence: CASRTEGGLGYTEAFF. In DNA form, the CDR3 reads TGCGCCAGCAGGACCGAAGGAGGACTTGGGTACACTGAAGCTTTCTTT.

The chain couples TRBV9 to TRBJ1-1; 9 positions agree with TRBD1. V shed 5 bases and J 11 bases; nucleotides not matched to a gene: 10. CDR1 SGDLS and CDR2 YYNGEE come from the germline V gene. The CDR3 totals 13 residues. Here the CDR3 reads CASSAPGQGHAFF. The DNA for the CDR3 is TGTGCCAGCAGTGCCCCGGGACAGGGACATGCTTTCTTT. Full variable domain (remainder filled in from reference TRBV9 and TRBJ1-1): DSGVTQTPKHLITATGQRVTLRCSPRSGDLSVYWYQQSLDQGLQFLIQYYNGEERAKGNILERFSAQQFPDLHSELNLSSLELGDSALYFCASSAPGQGHAFFGQGTRLTVV.

DNA of the CDR3: TGCGCCAGCACAAACAGGGCCGGCGGGGAGCTGTTTTTT. Residues: CASTNRAGGELFF. The rearrangement links TRBV10-2 to TRBJ2-2; D may be TRBD1 (6 bases). V lost 7 bases and J lost 7, with 13 bases in between. The CDR3 length is 13 residues. Germline values: CDR1 WSHSY, CDR2 SAAADI.

In this sample, this clone turned up a few times. The chain joins TRBV19 to TRBJ2-1, with TRBD2 matching over 7 bases. After removal of 4 bases from V and 5 bases from J, the junction contained 8 bases not matched to a gene. The CDR3 runs to 15 residues. CDR1 and CDR2 (germline): LNHDA, SQIVND (reference sequence). The CDR3 sequence is CASSRGGGYDNEQFF. The CDR3 DNA is TGTGCCAGTAGTAGGGGGGGAGGTTATGACAATGAGCAGTTCTTC. Full variable domain (remainder filled in from reference TRBV19 and TRBJ2-1): DGGITQSPKYLFRKEGQNVTLSCEQNLNHDAMYWYRQDPGQGLRLIYYSQIVNDFQKGDIAEGYSVSREKKESFPLTVTSAQKNPTAFYLCASSRGGGYDNEQFFGPGTRLTVL.

The rearrangement joins TRBV9 to TRBJ2-7; tentatively, D is TRBD2 (5 bases). CDR1 is SGDLS, CDR2 YYNGEE, per germline. This CDR3 has 12 residues. V was pared by 0 bases and J by 6 bases, with 7 bases between. DNA of the CDR3: TGTGCCAGCAGCGTAGATGAGGGCGAGCAGTACTTC. Encoded protein: CASSVDEGEQYF.

The chain recombines TRBV6-8 with TRBJ2-7, with 8 bases fitting TRBD1. The V and J ends lost 6 bases and 5 bases, in that order; junction bases with no gene match: 12. Germline values: CDR1 MNHGY, CDR2 SAAAGT. This CDR3 has 15 amino acids. CDR3 nucleotides: TGTGCCAGCAGCCAGGCGACAGGGGCCTTTCACGAGCAGTACTTC. It codes for CASSQATGAFHEQYF.

This clone is deemed medium-sized. The V gene is TRBV7-2, the J gene TRBJ2-2; D might be TRBD1 or TRBD2, each matching 6 bases. CDR1 SGHTA and CDR2 FQGNSA come from the germline V gene. The CDR3 is 13 amino acids. Between the trimmed V and J ends, which lost 7 bases and 4 bases, there was a span of 10 bases. CDR3 region: CASKGGFTGELFF. Written as DNA, the CDR3 is TGTGCCAGCAAGGGGGGATTCACCGGGGAGCTGTTTTTT.

The V call is TRBV9, the J call TRBJ1-1; a weak D match, TRBD1 (5 bases). The CDR3 length is 15 residues. The germline V gene has CDR1 SGDLS and CDR2 YYNGEE. V gave up 1 base and J gave up 9 bases, with 19 bases separating them. This CDR3 reads CASSVFGQGSDKAFF. The CDR3 region has the DNA TGTGCCAGCAGCGTATTTGGGCAGGGCTCCGATAAAGCTTTCTTT.

This clone was seen only a few times. The rearrangement links TRBV29-1 to TRBJ2-3; TRBD1 is a possible D gene (6 bases). CDR3 length: 13 residues. Germline CDR1 is SQVTM and CDR2 is ANQGSEA. Trimming shortened V by 6 bases and J by 9 bases, and 19 bases separated the two germline ends. Written as DNA, the CDR3 is TGCAGCGTGGGGCTGTCCTCAGGGGACACGCAGTATTTT. Protein sequence: CSVGLSSGDTQYF.

By its share, this clone is large. CDR3 loop: CASSYSRGYEQYF. The CDR3, as DNA: TGTGCCAGCAGTTACTCCAGGGGCTACGAGCAGTACTTC. The chain links TRBV6-8 to TRBJ2-7; maybe TRBD1 (6 bases). Germline values: CDR1 MNHGY, CDR2 SAAAGT. V lost 0 bases, J lost 3 bases, and 6 bases lay in between. The CDR3 length is 13 residues.

The chain couples TRBV19 to TRBJ1-5; D is undetermined. Between the trimmed V and J ends, which lost 0 bases and 6 bases, there was a span of 9 bases. In germline, CDR1 is LNHDA, CDR2 SQIVND (reference sequence). This CDR3 has 14 residues. The CDR3 loop is CASSIEGSLQPQHF. Written as DNA, the CDR3 is TGTGCCAGTAGTATAGAAGGCAGCCTTCAGCCCCAGCATTTT.

The chain recombines TRBV29-1 with TRBJ2-7, with D perhaps matching TRBD1 (6 bases). CDR3 length: 14 residues. Germline V lookup: CDR1 SQVTM, CDR2 ANQGSEA. Trimming left V 4 bases short and J 5 bases short, with 18 bases between. The CDR3 here is CSVGLAQGNDEQYF. In nucleotides, the CDR3 is TGCAGCGTTGGATTGGCACAGGGTAACGACGAGCAGTACTTC.

This clone was seen more than once but under ten times. The J gene is TRBJ2-1, the V gene TRBV29-1; 8 nucleotides align to TRBD2. The CDR3 is made up of 15 amino acids. After removal of 7 bases from V and 1 base from J, the junction contained 9 bases not matched to a gene. Germline values: CDR1 SQVTM, CDR2 ANQGSEA. The CDR3 DNA is TGCAGCGCCACCGGCGGGGGGCGATCCTACAATGAGCAGTTCTTC. As protein: CSATGGGRSYNEQFF.

The gene calls are TRBV11-3 and TRBJ2-7; no clear D. V lost 3 bases, J lost 3 bases, and 15 bases lay in between. CDR1 and CDR2 from the germline V gene are SGHNT and YENEEA. The CDR3 sequence is 15 residues long. In DNA form, the CDR3 reads TGTGCCAGCAGCTTTGAGGCAGGTTCACACTACGAGCAGTACTTC. Protein product: CASSFEAGSHYEQYF.